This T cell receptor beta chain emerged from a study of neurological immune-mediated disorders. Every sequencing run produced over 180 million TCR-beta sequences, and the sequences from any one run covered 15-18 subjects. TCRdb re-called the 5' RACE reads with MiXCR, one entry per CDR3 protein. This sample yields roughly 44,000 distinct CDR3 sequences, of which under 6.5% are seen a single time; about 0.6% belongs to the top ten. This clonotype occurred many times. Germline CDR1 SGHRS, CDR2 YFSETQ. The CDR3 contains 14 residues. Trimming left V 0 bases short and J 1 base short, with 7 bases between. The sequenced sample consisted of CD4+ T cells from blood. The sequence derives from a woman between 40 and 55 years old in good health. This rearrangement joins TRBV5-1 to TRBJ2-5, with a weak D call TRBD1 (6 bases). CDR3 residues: CASSLGTAQETQYF. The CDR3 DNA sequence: TGCGCCAGCAGCTTGGGGACAGCCCAAGAGACCCAGTACTTC.